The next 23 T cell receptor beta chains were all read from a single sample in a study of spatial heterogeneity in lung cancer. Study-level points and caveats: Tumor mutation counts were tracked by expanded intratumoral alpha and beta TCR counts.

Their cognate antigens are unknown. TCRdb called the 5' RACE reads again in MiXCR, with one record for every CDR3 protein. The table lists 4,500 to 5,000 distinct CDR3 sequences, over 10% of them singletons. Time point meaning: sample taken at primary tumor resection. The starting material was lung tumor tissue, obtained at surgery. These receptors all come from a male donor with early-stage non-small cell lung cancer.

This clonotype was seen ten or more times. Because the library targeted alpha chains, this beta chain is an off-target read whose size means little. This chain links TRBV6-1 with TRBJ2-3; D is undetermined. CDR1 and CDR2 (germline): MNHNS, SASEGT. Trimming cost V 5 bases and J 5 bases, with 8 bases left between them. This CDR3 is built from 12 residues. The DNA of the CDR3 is TGTGCCAGCAGTTACTCAGGAGATACGCAGTATTTT. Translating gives CASSYSGDTQYF.

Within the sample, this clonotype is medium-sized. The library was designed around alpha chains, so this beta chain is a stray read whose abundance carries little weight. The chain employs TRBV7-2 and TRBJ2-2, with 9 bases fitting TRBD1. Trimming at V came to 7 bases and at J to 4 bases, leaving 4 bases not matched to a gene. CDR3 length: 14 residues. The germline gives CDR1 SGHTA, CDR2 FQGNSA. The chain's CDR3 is CASTATGGTGELFF. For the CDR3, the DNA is TGTGCCAGCACCGCGACAGGGGGCACCGGGGAGCTGTTTTTT.

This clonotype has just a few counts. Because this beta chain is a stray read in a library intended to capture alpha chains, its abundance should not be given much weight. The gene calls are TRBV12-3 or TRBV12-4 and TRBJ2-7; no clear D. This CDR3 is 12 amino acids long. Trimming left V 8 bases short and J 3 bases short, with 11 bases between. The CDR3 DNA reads TGTGCCAGCTGCCGGGCCAACTACGAGCAGTACTTC. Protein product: CASCRANYEQYF.

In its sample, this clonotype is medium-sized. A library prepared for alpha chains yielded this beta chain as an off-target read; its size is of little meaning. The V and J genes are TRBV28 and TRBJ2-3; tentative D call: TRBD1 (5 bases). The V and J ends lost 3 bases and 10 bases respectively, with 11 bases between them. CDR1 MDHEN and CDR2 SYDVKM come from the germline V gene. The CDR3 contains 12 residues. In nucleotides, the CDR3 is TGTGCCAGCAGTTTCTGGGGCCTGGCGCAGTATTTT. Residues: CASSFWGLAQYF.

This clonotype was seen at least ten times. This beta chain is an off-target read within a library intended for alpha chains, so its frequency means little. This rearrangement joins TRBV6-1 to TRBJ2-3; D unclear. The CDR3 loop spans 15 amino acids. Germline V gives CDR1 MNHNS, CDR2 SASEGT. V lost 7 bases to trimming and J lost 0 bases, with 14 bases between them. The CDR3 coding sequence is TGTGCCAGCACCGACCGGGCCCATAGCACAGATACGCAGTATTTT. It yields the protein CASTDRAHSTDTQYF.

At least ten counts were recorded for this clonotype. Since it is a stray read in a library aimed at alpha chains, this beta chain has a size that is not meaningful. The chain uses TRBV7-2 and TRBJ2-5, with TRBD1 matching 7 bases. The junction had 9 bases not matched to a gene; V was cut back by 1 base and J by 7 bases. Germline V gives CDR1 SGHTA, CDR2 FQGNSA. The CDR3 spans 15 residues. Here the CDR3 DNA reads TGTGCCAGCAGCTTAGGGATAACAGGGGATGTGACCCAGTACTTC. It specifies CASSLGITGDVTQYF.

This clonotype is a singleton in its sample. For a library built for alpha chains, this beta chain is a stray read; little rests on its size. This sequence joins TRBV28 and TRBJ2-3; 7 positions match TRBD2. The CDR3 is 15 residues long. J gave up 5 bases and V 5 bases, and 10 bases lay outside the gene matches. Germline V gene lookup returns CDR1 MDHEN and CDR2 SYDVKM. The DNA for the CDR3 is TGTGCCAGCAGTCTCCTGCCGGGCGGGGGAGATACGCAGTATTTT. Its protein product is CASSLLPGGGDTQYF.

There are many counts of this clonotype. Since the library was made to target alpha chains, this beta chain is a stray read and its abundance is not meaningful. For the CDR3, the DNA is TGTGCCAGCAGTTACTTGGCGGAGCCCCCCCACAATGAGCAGTTCTTC. This codes for CASSYLAEPPHNEQFF. The chain uses TRBV6-2 or TRBV6-3 and TRBJ2-1; D is undetermined. Trimming cost V 1 base and J 5 bases, with 15 bases left between them. This CDR3 region has 16 residues. Germline assignment: CDR1 MNHEY and CDR2 SVGEGT.

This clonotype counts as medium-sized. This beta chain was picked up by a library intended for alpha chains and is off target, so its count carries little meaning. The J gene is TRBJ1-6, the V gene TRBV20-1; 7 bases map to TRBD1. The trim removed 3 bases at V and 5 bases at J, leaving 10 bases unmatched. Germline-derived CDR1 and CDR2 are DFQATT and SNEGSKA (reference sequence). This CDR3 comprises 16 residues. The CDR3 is CSARGQGGRNNSPLHF. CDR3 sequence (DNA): TGCAGTGCTAGGGGTCAGGGGGGGAGAAATAATTCACCCCTCCACTTT.

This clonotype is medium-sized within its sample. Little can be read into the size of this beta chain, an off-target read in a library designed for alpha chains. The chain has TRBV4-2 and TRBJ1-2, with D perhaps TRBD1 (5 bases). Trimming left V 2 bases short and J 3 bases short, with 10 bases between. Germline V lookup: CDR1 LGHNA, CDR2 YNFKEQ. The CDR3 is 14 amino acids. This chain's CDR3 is CASSQRDRDYGYTF. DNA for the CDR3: TGTGCCAGCAGCCAAAGAGACAGAGACTATGGCTACACCTTC.

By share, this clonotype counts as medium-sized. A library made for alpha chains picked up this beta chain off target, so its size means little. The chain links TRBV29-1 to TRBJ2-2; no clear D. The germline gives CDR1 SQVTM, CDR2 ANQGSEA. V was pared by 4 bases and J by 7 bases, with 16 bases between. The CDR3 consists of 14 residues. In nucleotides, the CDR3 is TGCAGCGTTGCCCCTTCCGGCGGAAACGGGGAGCTGTTTTTT. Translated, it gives CSVAPSGGNGELFF.

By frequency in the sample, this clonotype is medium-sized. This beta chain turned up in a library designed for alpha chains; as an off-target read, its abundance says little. The CDR3 here is CASRGLAGGPIDTQYF. The DNA for the CDR3 is TGTGCCAGCAGGGGACTAGCGGGAGGGCCGATAGATACGCAGTATTTT. The chain combines TRBV28 with TRBJ2-3; 16 bases map to TRBD2. Losses at the gene ends were 6 bases for V and 5 bases for J; bases not matched to a gene: 5. Germline CDR1 and CDR2: MDHEN and SYDVKM. This CDR3 has 16 residues.

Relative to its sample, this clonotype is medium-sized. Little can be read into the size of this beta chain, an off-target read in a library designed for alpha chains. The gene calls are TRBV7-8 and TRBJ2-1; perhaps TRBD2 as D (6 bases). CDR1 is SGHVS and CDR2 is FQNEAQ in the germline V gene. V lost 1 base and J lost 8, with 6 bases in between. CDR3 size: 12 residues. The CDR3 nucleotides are TGTGCCAGCAGCTTAGGGGGGGATGAGCAGTTCTTC. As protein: CASSLGGDEQFF.

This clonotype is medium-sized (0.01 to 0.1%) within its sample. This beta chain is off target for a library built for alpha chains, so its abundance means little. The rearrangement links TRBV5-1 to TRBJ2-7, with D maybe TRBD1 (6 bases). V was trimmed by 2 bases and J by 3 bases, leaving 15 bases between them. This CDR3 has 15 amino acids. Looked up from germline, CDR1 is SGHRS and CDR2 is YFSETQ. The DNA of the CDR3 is TGCGCCAGCAGCTTAGGGCCGAGGGGGAACTACGAGCAGTACTTC. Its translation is CASSLGPRGNYEQYF.

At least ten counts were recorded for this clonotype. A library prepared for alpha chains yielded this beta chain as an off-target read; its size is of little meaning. This chain's CDR3 is CASSPLSGEQYF. CDR3 DNA sequence: TGTGCCAGCAGCCCATTATCGGGAGAGCAGTACTTC. The rearrangement uses TRBV7-9 and TRBJ2-7, with a tentative D call TRBD2 (5 bases). The germline V gene has CDR1 SEHNR and CDR2 FQNEAQ (reference sequence). The CDR3 extends over 12 amino acids. Trimming removed 5 bases from V and 7 bases from J, with 12 bases in between. Full variable domain (remainder filled in from reference TRBV7-9 and TRBJ2-7): DTGVSQNPRHKITKRGQNVTFRCDPISEHNRLYWYRQTLGQGPEFLTYFQNEAQLEKSRLLSDRFSAERPKGSFSTLEIQRTEQGDSAMYLCASSPLSGEQYFGPGTRLTVT.

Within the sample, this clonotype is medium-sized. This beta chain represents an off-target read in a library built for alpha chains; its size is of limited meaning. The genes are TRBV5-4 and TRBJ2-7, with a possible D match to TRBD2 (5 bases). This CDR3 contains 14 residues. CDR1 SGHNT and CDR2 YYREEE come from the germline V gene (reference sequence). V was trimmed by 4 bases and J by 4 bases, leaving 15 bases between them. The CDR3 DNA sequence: TGTGCCAGCAGCAGCAACTTCCGGGGATACGAGCAGTACTTC. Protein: CASSSNFRGYEQYF.

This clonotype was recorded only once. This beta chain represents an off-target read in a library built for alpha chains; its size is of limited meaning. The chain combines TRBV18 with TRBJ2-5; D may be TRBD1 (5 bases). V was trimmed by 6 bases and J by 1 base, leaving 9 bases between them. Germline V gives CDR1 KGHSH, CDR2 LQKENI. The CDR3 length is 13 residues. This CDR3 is CASSETGQETQYF. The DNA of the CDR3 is TGTGCCAGCTCCGAAACAGGCCAAGAGACCCAGTACTTC.

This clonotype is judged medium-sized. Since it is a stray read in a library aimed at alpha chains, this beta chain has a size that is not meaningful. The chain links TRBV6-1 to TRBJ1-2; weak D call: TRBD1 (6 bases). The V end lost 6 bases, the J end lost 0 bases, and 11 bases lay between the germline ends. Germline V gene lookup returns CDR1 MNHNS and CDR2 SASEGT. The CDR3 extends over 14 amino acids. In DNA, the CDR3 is TGTGCCAGCAGCCCAACAGGGCCTAACTATGGCTACACCTTC. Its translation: CASSPTGPNYGYTF.

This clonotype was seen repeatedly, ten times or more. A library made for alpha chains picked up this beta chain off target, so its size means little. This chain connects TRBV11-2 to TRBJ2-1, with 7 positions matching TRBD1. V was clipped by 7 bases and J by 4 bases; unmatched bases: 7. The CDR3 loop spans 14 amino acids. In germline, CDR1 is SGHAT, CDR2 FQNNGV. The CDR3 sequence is CASTSTGFYNEQFF. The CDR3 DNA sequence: TGTGCCAGCACTTCGACAGGGTTTTACAATGAGCAGTTCTTC.

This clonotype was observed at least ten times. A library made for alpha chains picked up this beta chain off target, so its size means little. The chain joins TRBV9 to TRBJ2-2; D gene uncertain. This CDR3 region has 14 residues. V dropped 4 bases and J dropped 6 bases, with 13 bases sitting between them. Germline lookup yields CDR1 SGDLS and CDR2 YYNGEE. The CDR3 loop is CASSMVWQAGELFF. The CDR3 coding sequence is TGTGCCAGCAGCATGGTCTGGCAAGCCGGGGAGCTGTTTTTT.

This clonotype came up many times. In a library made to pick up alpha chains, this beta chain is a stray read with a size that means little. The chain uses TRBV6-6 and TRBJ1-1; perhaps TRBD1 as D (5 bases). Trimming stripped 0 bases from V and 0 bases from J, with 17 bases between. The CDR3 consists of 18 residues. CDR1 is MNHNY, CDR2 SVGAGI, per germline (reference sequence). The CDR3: CASSYSSDSPFLNTEAFF. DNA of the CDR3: TGTGCCAGCAGTTACTCCAGTGACAGTCCCTTCTTGAACACTGAAGCTTTCTTT.

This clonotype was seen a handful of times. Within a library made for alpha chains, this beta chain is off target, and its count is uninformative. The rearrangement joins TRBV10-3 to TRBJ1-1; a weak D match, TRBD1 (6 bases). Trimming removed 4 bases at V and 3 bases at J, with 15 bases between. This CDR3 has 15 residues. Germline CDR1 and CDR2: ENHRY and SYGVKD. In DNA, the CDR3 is TGTGCCATCAGTGTAAACAGGGCCCTTTACACTGAAGCTTTCTTT. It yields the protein CAISVNRALYTEAFF.

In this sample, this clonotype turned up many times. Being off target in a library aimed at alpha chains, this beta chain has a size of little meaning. The CDR3 DNA is TGTGCCAGCAGCTCTCTAGCGGGAGGATACAATGAGCAGTTCTTC. It translates to CASSSLAGGYNEQFF. The gene calls are TRBV11-1 and TRBJ2-1; TRBD2 aligns across 11 bases. Trimming took 4 bases from V and 4 from J; bases not matched to a gene: 3. The CDR3 sequence is 15 residues long. Germline CDR1 reads SGHAT; CDR2 reads FQDESV (reference sequence).